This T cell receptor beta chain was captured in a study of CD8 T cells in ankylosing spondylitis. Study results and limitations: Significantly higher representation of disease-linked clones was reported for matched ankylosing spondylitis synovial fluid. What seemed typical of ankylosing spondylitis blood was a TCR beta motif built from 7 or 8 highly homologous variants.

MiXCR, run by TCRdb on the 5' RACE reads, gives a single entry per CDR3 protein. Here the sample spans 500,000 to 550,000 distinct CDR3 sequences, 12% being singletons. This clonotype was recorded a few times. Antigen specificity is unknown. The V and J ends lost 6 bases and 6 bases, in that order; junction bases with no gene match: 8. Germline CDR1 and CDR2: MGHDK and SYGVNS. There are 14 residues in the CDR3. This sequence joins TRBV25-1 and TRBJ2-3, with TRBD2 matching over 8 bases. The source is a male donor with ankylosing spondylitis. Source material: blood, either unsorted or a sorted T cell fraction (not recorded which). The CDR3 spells CASRELADYDTQYF. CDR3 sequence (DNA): TGTGCCAGCAGGGAACTAGCGGACTACGATACGCAGTATTTT. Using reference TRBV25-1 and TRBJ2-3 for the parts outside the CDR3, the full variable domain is EADIYQTPRYLVIGTGKKITLECSQTMGHDKMYWYQQDPGMELHLIHYSYGVNSTEKGDLSSESTVSRIRTEHFPLTLESARPSHTSQYLCASRELADYDTQYFGPGTRLTVL.